This T cell receptor (beta chain) was sequenced in a study of human T cells and chemical hapten exposure. Study outcomes and limitations: Significantly more large CDR3 similarity clusters arose among expanded TCRs than among controls.

Details on this clonotype: Its antigen is not known.

Time point reported: patch test 3, about 24 weeks after DPC sensitization. Treatment: therapeutic diphenylcyclopropenone sensitization with weekly scalp DPC. The authors extracted total RNA from unfractionated whole blood. Germline lookup yields CDR1 SEHNR and CDR2 FQNEAQ (reference sequence). There are 16 residues in the CDR3. V lost 4 bases, J lost 4 bases, and 16 bases lay in between. Attachment of unique molecular identifiers to individual cDNA molecules was performed in the library. TCRdb reprocessed the RACE reads via MiXCR and lists one record per CDR3 protein. The data contain 190,000 or so distinct CDR3 sequences, under 30% of them singletons.

The genes are TRBV7-9 and TRBJ2-2; D may be TRBD2 (5 bases). The receptor was isolated from a woman aged 40-49 years with alopecia areata. Some clones in this sample may be carry-over from other donors' samples. The specimen comprised whole blood, sampled in connection with sensitization to the hapten diphenylcyclopropenone (DPC). CDR3 in amino acids: CASSSTRAMGTGELFF. CDR3 in DNA: TGTGCCAGCAGCTCCACTAGGGCGATGGGCACCGGGGAGCTGTTTTTT.